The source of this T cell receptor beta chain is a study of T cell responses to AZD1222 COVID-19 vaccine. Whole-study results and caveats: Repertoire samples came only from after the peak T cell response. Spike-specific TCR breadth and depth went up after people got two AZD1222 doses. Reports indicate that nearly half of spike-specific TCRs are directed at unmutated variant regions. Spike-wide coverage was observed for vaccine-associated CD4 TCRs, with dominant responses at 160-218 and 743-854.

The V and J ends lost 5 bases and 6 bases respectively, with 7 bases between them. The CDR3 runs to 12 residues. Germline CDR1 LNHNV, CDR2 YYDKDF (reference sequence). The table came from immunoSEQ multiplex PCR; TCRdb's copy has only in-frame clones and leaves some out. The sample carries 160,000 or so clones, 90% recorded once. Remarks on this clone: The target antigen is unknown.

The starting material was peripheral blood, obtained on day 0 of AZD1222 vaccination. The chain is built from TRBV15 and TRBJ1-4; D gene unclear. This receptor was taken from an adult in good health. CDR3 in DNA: TGTGCCACCAGCGCCGGTTATGAAAAACTGTTTTTT. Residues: CATSAGYEKLFF.